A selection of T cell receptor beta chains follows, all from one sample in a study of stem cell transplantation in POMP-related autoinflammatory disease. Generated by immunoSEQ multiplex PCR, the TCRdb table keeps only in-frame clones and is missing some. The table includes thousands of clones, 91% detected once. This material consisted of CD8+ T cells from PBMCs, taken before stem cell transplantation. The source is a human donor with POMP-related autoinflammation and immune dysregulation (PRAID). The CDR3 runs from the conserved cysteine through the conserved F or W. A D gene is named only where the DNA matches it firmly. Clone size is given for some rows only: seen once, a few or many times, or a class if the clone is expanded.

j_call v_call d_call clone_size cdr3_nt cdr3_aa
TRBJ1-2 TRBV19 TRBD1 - TGTGCCAGTAGTACCGGGACAGCAAGCTATGGCTACACCTTC CASSTGTASYGYTF
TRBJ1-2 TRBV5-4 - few TGTGCCAGCAGCTTTGGAACGGATAACTATGGCTACACCTTC CASSFGTDNYGYTF
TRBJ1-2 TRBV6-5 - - TGTGCCAGCAGTTACCCTTACAGGGATCAAGGCTACACCTTC CASSYPYRDQGYTF
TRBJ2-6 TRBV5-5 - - TGTGCCAGCAGCCACGGGACGACGCGATACTCTGGGGCCAACGTCCTGACTTTC CASSHGTTRYSGANVLTF
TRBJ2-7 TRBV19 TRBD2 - TGTGCCAGTAGTATTTCGTCTAGCGGGAGGATCTACGAGCAGTACTTC CASSISSSGRIYEQYF
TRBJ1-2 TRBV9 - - TGTGCCAGCAGCGTAGGGGATCTCGGCTATGGCTACACCTTC CASSVGDLGYGYTF
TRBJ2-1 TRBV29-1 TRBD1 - TGCAGCGCCGCAGGGGGCGCTTTTAATGAGCAGTTCTTC CSAAGGAFNEQFF
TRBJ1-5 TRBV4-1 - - TGCGCCAGCAGTCGCGTGGGGGTCAATCAGCCCCAGCATTTT CASSRVGVNQPQHF
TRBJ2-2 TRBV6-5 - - TGTGCCAGCAGTTACTCTCCACAGGGAACCGGGGAGCTGTTTTTT CASSYSPQGTGELFF
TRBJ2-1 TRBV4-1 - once TGCGCCAGCAGCCAAGGTAGGCTAGTTAATGAGCAGTTCTTC CASSQGRLVNEQFF
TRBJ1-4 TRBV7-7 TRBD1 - TGTGCTAGCAGCCGGACAGGGGGGAGTGAAAAACTGTTTTTT CASSRTGGSEKLFF
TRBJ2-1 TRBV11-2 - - TGTGCCAGCAGCTATGAGTCGGACAATGAGCAGTTCTTC CASSYESDNEQFF
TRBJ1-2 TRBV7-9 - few TGTGCCAGCAGCTTTGGCGTGGGGGGGAATGGCTACACCTTC CASSFGVGGNGYTF
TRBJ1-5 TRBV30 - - TGTGCCTGGTCAAAAGAGCGGGATCAGGGCGATCAGCCCCAGCATTTT CAWSKERDQGDQPQHF
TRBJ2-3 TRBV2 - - TGTGCCAGCAGTGACGGGGGGCTCGGCACAGATACGCAGTATTTT CASSDGGLGTDTQYF
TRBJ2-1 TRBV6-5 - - TGTGCCAGCAGCGGGGTCGCTAGAGGGTACAATGAGCAGTTCTTC CASSGVARGYNEQFF
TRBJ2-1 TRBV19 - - TGTGCCAGTAGTATAGGCCCCTATAATGAGCAGTTCTTC CASSIGPYNEQFF
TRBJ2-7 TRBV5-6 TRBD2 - TGTGCCAGCAGAGAAACCTTCGCTAGCGGGAGGACTGGCGAGCAGTACTTC CASRETFASGRTGEQYF
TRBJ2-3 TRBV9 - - TGTGCCAGCAGCGTAGACGGGAGTGCGGGACTTTCAGATACGCAGTATTTT CASSVDGSAGLSDTQYF
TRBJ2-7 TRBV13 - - TGTGCCAGCAGCTTAGCCTTAAACTACGAGCAGTACTTC CASSLALNYEQYF
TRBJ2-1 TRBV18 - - TGTGCCAGCTCACCGGGACGCAAAGGACAGTCTTACAATGAGCAGTTCTTC CASSPGRKGQSYNEQFF
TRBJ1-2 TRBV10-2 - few TGCGCCAGCAGGGAGGGGACTGGCGGCTACACCTTC CASREGTGGYTF
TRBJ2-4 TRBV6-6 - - TGTGCCAGCAGTCCGACAGCGTTGGCCAAAAACATTCAGTACTTC CASSPTALAKNIQYF
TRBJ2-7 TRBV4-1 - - TGCGCCAGCAGCCCAACTCCCGGGGACGAGCAGTACTTC CASSPTPGDEQYF
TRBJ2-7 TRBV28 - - TGTGCCAGCACCAGTCATGCCTCCTACGAGCAGTACTTC CASTSHASYEQYF
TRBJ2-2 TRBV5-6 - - TGTGCCAGCAGCGCCCCCGGACAGGGACTAAACACCGGGGAGCTGTTTTTT CASSAPGQGLNTGELFF
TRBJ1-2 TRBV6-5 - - TGTGCCAGCAGTTTCGGAGTGGATGGCTACACCTTC CASSFGVDGYTF
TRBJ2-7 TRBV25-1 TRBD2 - TGTGCCAGCTCCTCTGGGGCGGGAGTGGACGAGCAGTACTTC CASSSGAGVDEQYF
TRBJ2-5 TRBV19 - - TGTGCCAGTAGTATTTTTACAGGGGGGGGTCAAGAGACCCAGTACTTC CASSIFTGGGQETQYF
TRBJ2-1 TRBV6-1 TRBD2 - TGTGCCAGCAGTGACCCAGGGAGGGATGAGCAGTTCTTC CASSDPGRDEQFF
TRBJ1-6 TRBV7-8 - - TGTGCCAGCAGCTTAGCCAACAGGAGAAATTCACCCCTCCACTTT CASSLANRRNSPLHF
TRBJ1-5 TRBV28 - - TGTGCCAGCAGTTTACAGGGCACCCGCAATCAGCCCCAGCATTTT CASSLQGTRNQPQHF
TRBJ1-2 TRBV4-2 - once TGTGCCAGCAGCCCAACGGAAACAGGGATGTTCTATGGCTACACCTTC CASSPTETGMFYGYTF
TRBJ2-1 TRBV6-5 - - TGTGCCAGCAGTTACGCCGTGGGTAGTGAGCAGTTCTTC CASSYAVGSEQFF
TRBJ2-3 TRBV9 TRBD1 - TGTGCCAGCAGCGCCACTTTGACAGGGTCACTTCTCAGGAATACGCAGTATTTT CASSATLTGSLLRNTQYF
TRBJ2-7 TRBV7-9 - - TGTGCCAGCAGCCCCCCCAGGCGGGGCAGTATTTACGAGCAGTACTTC CASSPPRRGSIYEQYF
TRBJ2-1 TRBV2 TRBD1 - TGTGCCAGCAGTGAACCGGGACAGGGGGCTTATGAGCAGTTCTTC CASSEPGQGAYEQFF